This TCR beta chain derives from a study of CD8 T cells in ankylosing spondylitis. Study-wide findings and caveats: A subset of motif variants has previously been described in the synovial fluid and blood of reactive arthritis.

TCRdb called the 5' RACE reads again in MiXCR, with one record for every CDR3 protein. Here the sample spans about 140,000 distinct CDR3 sequences, roughly a third being singletons. Concerning this clonotype itself: The target antigen is unknown.

This clonotype was obtained from a male donor with ankylosing spondylitis. Material for sequencing was synovial fluid, either unsorted or a sorted T cell fraction (not recorded which).

The CDR3 loop reads CSARMALGRDGYTF. The DNA for the CDR3 is TGCAGTGCTAGAATGGCCCTCGGGAGGGATGGCTACACCTTC. This rearrangement joins TRBV20-1 to TRBJ1-2; no clear D gene. CDR3 size: 14 residues. Germline loops: CDR1 DFQATT, CDR2 SNEGSKA (reference sequence). V gave up 2 bases and J gave up 6 bases, with 16 bases separating them.